This T cell receptor beta chain was found in a study of T-cell memory formation after mild COVID-19. Using constant-segment primers, 5'RACE produced TCR alpha and TCR beta cDNA libraries carrying sample barcodes and UMIs. TCRdb re-called the 5' RACE reads through MiXCR, storing one row per CDR3 protein. The table records about 270,000 distinct CDR3 sequences, 15% to 20% of them present only once. Remarks on this clonotype: Its matching antigen is unknown. One end of the junction varies from germline; a read error may be responsible.

General study points: Contracting clones, day 15 to 85, had balanced CD4/CD8, and later expanders favored CD4+. Researchers found some responding clones in pre-infection memory, a sign that cross-reactive memory joined. Second-wave clones with a day 37 peak had unconfirmed SARS-CoV-2 specificity.

From germline, CDR1 is ENHRY and CDR2 SYGVKD. This CDR3 spans 13 amino acids. V gene TRBV10-3 combines with J gene TRBJ2-5; TRBD1 aligns across 7 bases. Sample: PBMCs or a T cell subset sorted from them (not recorded which). This TCR came from a man younger than 35 who had mild COVID-19 (a few samples of this study predate the infection). Cell type and time point are not known. The DNA for the CDR3 is TGTGCCATAAGTGAGCTGCCAGGGGGTGCCCAGTACTTC. It encodes CAISELPGGAQYF.